This T cell receptor (beta chain) appears in the sequencing data of a study of blood T cell repertoires in COVID-19. Study information: The United States, Italy and Spain provided the acute and convalescent COVID-19 samples. PBMCs, B-cell-depleted T cells, or T cells provided the cDNA or gDNA that made up the material.

Original processing notes: Amplification of reference gene primers provided the estimated nucleated cell counts. The protocol was immunoSEQ multiplex PCR, while the TCRdb copy is restricted to in-frame clones and leaves out a portion. V, J and clone size are those of that table, while D and trimming were read from the DNA. Among around 93,000 clones listed, over 70% were seen once. Trimming took 2 bases from V and 7 from J, leaving 11 bases between them. Germline V lookup: CDR1 LGHNA, CDR2 YSLEER. The CDR3 runs 14 residues. Sequencing was carried out using peripheral blood. The source of this sequence is a woman older than 75 with acute or convalescent COVID-19. The chain carries TRBV4-3 and TRBJ2-2; D is perhaps TRBD1 (6 bases). CDR3 sequence: CASSQRQEDGELFF. DNA of the CDR3: TGCGCCAGCAGCCAAAGACAGGAGGACGGGGAGCTGTTTTTT.